These 10 T cell receptor beta chains were sequenced from one sample in a study of cytomegalovirus exposure and HLA in healthy donors. PCR used 60 Vbeta primers and 13 Jbeta primers. Measured with immunoSEQ multiplex PCR; TCRdb has only the in-frame clones, and not every one. The sample has around 120,000 clones; under 85% are singletons. The sample consisted of PBMCs. The receptors come from a boy aged 5 to 17 in good health and CMV-seronegative.

J is TRBJ1-2 and V is TRBV11-1; 7 bases line up with TRBD1. This CDR3 contains 15 residues. The ends lost 3 bases at V and 3 bases at J; junction bases unmatched: 7. Per germline, CDR1 SGHAT and CDR2 FQDESV (reference sequence). The CDR3 DNA reads as TGTGCCAGCAGCTTTGTTCCCGGGACAGACTATGGCTACACCTTC. This encodes CASSFVPGTDYGYTF.

There are a few counts of this clone. The chain employs TRBV15 and TRBJ2-7; D is perhaps TRBD2 (7 bases). The CDR3 runs to 15 residues. The V end was cut by 5 bases, the J end by 4 bases, with 18 bases between. Germline-derived CDR1 and CDR2 are LNHNV and YYDKDF (reference sequence). The CDR3 sequence: CATSLPGEGGYEQYF. CDR3 in DNA: TGTGCCACCAGCCTACCCGGGGAGGGGGGTTACGAGCAGTACTTC.

The chain combines TRBV5-1 with TRBJ2-5; TRBD1 might be the D (6 bases). From germline, CDR1 is SGHRS and CDR2 YFSETQ. The CDR3 covers 15 residues. Trimming pared 0 bases from V and 1 base from J, leaving 10 bases between. The chain's CDR3 is CASSLERTVQETQYF. In nucleotides, the CDR3 is TGCGCCAGCAGCTTGGAGCGGACAGTCCAAGAGACCCAGTACTTC.

V is TRBV5-1 and J is TRBJ1-1; TRBD1 matches at 7 bases. Per the germline V gene, CDR1 is SGHRS and CDR2 is YFSETQ. V dropped 0 bases and J dropped 7; count of bases not matched to a gene: 3. The CDR3 sequence is 13 residues long. The CDR3 reads CASSLEGAGEAFF. In nucleotides, the CDR3 is TGCGCCAGCAGCTTGGAGGGGGCGGGTGAAGCTTTCTTT.

This sequence joins TRBV2 and TRBJ1-4; 8 nucleotides agree with TRBD1. This CDR3 region has 18 residues. CDR1 and CDR2 from the germline V gene are SNHLY and FYNNEI. Unmatched junction bases numbered 13, after V lost 5 bases and J lost 2 bases. CDR3 DNA: TGTGCCAGCAGTCGGCAGGGGGCGCGGATGGTGACTAATGAAAAACTGTTTTTT. As protein: CASSRQGARMVTNEKLFF.

This sequence joins TRBV7-2 and TRBJ2-3, with D maybe TRBD2 (6 bases). Germline V gene data show CDR1 as SGHTA and CDR2 as FQGNSA. CDR3 size: 17 residues. V lost 0 bases and J 4 bases, leaving 17 bases between the germline ends. The CDR3 DNA reads as TGTGCCAGCAGCTTAGCGCTACTAGCTGGGTTCGCAGATACGCAGTATTTT. This gives the protein CASSLALLAGFADTQYF.

The chain carries TRBV4-1 and TRBJ2-1; the D gene is possibly TRBD2 (5 bases). CDR3 size: 14 residues. Trimming took off 0 bases at V and 3 bases at J, with 6 bases between the two ends. The germline V gene encodes CDR1 MGHRA and CDR2 YSYEKL. The CDR3 spells CASSQERVYNEQFF. The CDR3 bases are TGCGCCAGCAGCCAAGAGAGGGTCTACAATGAGCAGTTCTTC.

J is TRBJ2-7 and V is TRBV7-6, with D possibly being TRBD1 (6 bases). The CDR3 contains 13 residues. CDR1 and CDR2 from the germline V gene are SGHVS and FNYEAQ. V dropped 5 bases and J dropped 2 bases, with 10 bases sitting between them. The DNA for the CDR3 is TGTGCCAGCAGCCTTGACAGGACCTACGAGCAGTACTTC. It yields the protein CASSLDRTYEQYF. Full variable domain (missing parts from reference TRBV7-6 and TRBJ2-7): GAGVSQSPRYKVTKRGQDVALRCDPISGHVSLYWYRQALGQGPEFLTYFNYEAQQDKSGLPNDRFSAERPEGSISTLTIQRTEQRDSAMYRCASSLDRTYEQYFGPGTRLTVT.

Notes on this clone: One end of the junction fails to match germline, which may point to a read error. The rearrangement uses TRBV18 and TRBJ1-2; a weak D match, TRBD1 (5 bases). Germline V gives CDR1 KGHSH, CDR2 LQKENI. This CDR3 has 15 residues. DNA of the CDR3: TGTGCCAGCTCACCAGCAGGGAAACCTAACTATGGCTACCCCTTC. Protein product: CASSPAGKPNYGYPF.

The genes are TRBV30 and TRBJ2-1; 7 bases are a match to TRBD2. CDR1 and CDR2 (germline): GTSNPN, SVGIG (reference sequence). The V gene end was trimmed by 3 bases and the J gene end by 4 bases; junction bases not matched to a gene: 12. The CDR3 totals 16 residues. The CDR3, as DNA: TGTGCCTGGAGGCCCCTAGAGGCTAGCGGTTACAATGAGCAGTTCTTC. Translated: CAWRPLEASGYNEQFF.